This T cell receptor (beta chain) was obtained from a study of T cell responses to AZD1222 COVID-19 vaccine. The CDR3 covers 15 residues. Germline values: CDR1 LGHNA, CDR2 YSLEER. V was trimmed by 4 bases and J by 5 bases, leaving 14 bases between them. Study results and caveats: Spike-specific TCR breadth and depth rose after two AZD1222 doses.

Here immunoSEQ multiplex PCR was the method, and the copy in TCRdb shows in-frame clones only, minus some. The repertoire holds approximately 120,000 clones, with under 95% as singletons. Of note for this clone: Its specificity is unknown.

The sample in question was peripheral blood, obtained on day 0 of AZD1222 vaccination. This chain uses TRBV4-3 with TRBJ1-4; D not certain. The source is an adult in good health. Written as DNA, the CDR3 is TGCGCCAGCAGCCTTGGCCTGAAGGTAAATGAAAAACTGTTTTTT. This translates into CASSLGLKVNEKLFF.